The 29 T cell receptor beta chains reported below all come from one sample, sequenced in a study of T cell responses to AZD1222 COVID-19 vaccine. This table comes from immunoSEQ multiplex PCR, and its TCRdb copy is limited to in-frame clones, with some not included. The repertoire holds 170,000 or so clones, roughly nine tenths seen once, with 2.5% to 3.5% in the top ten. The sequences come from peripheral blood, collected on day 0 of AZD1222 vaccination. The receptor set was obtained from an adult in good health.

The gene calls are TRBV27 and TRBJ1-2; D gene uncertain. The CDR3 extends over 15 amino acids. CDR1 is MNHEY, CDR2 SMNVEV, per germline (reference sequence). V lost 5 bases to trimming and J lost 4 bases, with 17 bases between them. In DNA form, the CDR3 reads TGTGCCAGCAGTCCCGACACCACTAGAGGCTATGGCTACACCTTC. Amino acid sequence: CASSPDTTRGYGYTF.

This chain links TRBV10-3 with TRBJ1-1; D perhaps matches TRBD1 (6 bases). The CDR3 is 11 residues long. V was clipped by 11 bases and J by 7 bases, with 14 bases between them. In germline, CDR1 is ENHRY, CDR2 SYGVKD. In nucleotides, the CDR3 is TGTGCCGCGGCAGGGGCGCATGAAGCTTTCTTT. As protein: CAAAGAHEAFF.

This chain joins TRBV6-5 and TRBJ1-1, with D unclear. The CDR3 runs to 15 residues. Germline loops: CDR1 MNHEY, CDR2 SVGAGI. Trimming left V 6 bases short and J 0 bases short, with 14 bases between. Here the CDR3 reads CASSPPRTVNTEAFF. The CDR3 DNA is TGTGCCAGCAGCCCCCCCCGTACGGTGAACACTGAAGCTTTCTTT.

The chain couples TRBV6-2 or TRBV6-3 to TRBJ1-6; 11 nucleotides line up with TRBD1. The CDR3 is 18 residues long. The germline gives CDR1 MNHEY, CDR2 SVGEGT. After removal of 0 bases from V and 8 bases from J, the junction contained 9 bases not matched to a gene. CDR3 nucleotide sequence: TGTGCCAGCAGTTACTCGGTTTATCGGGACAGGGGGTATTCACCCCTCCACTTT. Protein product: CASSYSVYRDRGYSPLHF.

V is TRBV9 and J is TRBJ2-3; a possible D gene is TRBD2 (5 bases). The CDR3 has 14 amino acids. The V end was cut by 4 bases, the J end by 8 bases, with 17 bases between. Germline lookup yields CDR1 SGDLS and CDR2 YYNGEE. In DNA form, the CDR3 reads TGTGCCAGCAGCCTCACAACTAGTCCGGGTACGCAGTATTTT. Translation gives CASSLTTSPGTQYF.

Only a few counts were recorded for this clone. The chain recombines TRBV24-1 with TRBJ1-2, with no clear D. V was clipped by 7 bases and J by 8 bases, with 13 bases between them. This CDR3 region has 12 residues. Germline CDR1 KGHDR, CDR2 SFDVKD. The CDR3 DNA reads TGTGCCACCAGCCCGTGGGAGGAGGGCTACACCTTC. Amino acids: CATSPWEEGYTF.

In DNA, the CDR3 is TGTGCCAGCAGCTTAGCTGAGCCCCCCTATCAGCCCCAGCATTTT. Translating gives CASSLAEPPYQPQHF. The chain joins TRBV7-3 to TRBJ1-5; D gene ambiguous. V lost 2 bases and J lost 5, with 13 bases in between. The germline V gene encodes CDR1 SGHTA and CDR2 FQGTGA. The CDR3 sequence is 15 residues long.

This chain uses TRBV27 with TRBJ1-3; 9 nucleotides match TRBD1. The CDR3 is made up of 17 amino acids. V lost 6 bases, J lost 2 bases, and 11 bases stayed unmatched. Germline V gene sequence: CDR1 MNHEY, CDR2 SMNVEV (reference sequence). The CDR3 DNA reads TGTGCCAGCAGGGAAAGCCCCACAGGGGGCCCTGGAAACACCATATATTTT. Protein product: CASRESPTGGPGNTIYF.

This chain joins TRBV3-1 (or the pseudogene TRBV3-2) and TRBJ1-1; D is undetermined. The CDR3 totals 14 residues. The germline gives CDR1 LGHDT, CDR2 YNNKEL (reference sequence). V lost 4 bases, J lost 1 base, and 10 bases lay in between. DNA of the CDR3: TGTGCCAGCAGCCCCGGCCTGCCGAACACTGAAGCTTTCTTT. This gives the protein CASSPGLPNTEAFF.

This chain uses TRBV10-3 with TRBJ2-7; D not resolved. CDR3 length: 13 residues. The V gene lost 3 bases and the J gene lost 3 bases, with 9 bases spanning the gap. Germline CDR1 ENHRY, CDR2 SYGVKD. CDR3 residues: CAISDIQYYEQYF. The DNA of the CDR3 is TGTGCCATCAGTGATATACAATACTACGAGCAGTACTTC.

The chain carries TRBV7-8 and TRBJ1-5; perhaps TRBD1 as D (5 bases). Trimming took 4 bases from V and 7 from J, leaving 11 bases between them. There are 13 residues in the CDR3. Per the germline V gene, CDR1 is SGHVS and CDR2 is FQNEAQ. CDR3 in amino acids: CASSSLREQPQHF. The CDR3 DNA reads TGTGCCAGCAGCTCCCTCAGGGAACAGCCCCAGCATTTT.

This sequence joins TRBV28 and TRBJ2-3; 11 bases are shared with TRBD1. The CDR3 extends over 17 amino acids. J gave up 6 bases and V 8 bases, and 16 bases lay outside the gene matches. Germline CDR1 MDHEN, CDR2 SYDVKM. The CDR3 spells CASLDWDRGVGVDTQYF. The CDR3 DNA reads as TGTGCCAGCCTGGACTGGGACAGGGGGGTCGGGGTCGATACGCAGTATTTT.

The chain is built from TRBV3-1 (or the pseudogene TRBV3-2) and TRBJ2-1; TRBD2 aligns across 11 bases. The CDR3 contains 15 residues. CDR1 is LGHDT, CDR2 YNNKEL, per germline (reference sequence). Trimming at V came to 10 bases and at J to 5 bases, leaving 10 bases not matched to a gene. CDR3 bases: TGTGCCACCGAGGAAGGGACTAGCGGAAACAATGAGCAGTTCTTC. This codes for CATEEGTSGNNEQFF.

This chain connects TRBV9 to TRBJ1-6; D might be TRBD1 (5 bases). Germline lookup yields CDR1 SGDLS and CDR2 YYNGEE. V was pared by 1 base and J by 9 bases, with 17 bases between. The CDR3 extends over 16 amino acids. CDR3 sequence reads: CASSVRPGPGGSPLHF. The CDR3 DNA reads TGTGCCAGCAGCGTAAGGCCGGGACCTGGGGGTTCACCCCTCCACTTT.

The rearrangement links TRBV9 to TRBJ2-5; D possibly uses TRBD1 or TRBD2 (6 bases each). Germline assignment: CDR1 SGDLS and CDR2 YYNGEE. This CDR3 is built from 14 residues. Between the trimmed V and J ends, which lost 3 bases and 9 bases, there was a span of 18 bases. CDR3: CASSARRKGEAQYF. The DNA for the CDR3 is TGTGCCAGCAGCGCCCGTCGGAAGGGGGAGGCCCAGTACTTC.

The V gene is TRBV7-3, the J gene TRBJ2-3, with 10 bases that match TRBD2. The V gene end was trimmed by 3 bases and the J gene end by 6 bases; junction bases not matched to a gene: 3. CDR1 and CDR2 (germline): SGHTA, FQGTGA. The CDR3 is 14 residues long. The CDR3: CASSFLAGADTQYF. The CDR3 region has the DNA TGTGCCAGCAGCTTTCTAGCGGGGGCGGATACGCAGTATTTT.

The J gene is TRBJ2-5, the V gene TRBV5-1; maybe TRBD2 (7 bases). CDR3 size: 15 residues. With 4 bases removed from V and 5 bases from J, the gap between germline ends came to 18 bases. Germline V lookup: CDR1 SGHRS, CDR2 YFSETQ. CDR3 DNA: TGCGCCAGCAGCCCGGGGGGCGGCGGGGGCGAGACCCAGTACTTC. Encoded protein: CASSPGGGGGETQYF.

This chain's CDR3 is CASSTDSGTQYF. The CDR3, as DNA: TGTGCCAGCAGCACCGACTCGGGGACTCAGTACTTC. This sequence joins TRBV6-5 and TRBJ2-5; possibly TRBD2 for D (6 bases). The CDR3 is 12 amino acids. Germline V gene lookup returns CDR1 MNHEY and CDR2 SVGAGI. V lost 6 bases, J lost 11 bases, and 16 bases lay in between.

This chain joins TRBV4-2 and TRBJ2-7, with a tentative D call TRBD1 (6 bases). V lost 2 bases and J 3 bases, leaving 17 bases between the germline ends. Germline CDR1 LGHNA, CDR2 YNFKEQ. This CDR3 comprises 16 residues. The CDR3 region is CASSQSTGQKNYEQYF. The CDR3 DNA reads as TGTGCCAGCAGCCAAAGTACGGGACAAAAAAACTACGAGCAGTACTTC.

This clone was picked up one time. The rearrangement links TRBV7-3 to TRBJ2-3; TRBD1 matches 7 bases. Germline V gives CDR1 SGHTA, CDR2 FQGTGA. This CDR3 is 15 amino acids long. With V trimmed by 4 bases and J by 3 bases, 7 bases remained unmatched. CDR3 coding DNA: TGTGCCAGCAGCTCCCCGACAGGGCGAACAGATACGCAGTATTTT. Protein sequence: CASSSPTGRTDTQYF. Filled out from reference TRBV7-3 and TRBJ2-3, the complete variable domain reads GAGVSQTPSNKVTEKGKYVELRCDPISGHTALYWYRQSLGQGPEFLIYFQGTGAADDSGLPNDRFFAVRPEGSVSTLKIQRTERGDSAVYLCASSSPTGRTDTQYFGPGTRLTVL.

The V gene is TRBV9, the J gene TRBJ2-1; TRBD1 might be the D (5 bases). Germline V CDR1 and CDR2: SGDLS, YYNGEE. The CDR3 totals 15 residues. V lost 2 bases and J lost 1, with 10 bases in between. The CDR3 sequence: CASSVGQGSYNEQFF. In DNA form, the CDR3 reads TGTGCCAGCAGCGTCGGGCAGGGATCCTACAATGAGCAGTTCTTC.

CDR3 nucleotides: TGCAGTGCCTCCCGGGGGAACTATGGCTACACCTTC. It specifies CSASRGNYGYTF. The V call is TRBV29-1, the J call TRBJ1-2, with D possibly being TRBD1 (5 bases). There are 12 residues in the CDR3. In germline, CDR1 is SQVTM, CDR2 ANQGSEA.

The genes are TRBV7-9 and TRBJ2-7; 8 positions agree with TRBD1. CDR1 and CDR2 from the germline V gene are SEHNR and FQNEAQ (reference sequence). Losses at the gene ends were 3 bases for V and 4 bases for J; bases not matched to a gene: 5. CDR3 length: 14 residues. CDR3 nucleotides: TGTGCCAGCAGCTTCGGCGGACAGGGTTACGAGCAGTACTTC. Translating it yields CASSFGGQGYEQYF.

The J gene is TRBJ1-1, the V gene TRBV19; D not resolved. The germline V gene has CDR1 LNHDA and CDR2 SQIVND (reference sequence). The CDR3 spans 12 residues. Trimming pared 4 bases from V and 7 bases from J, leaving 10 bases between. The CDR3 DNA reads TGTGCCAGTAGTACCCTCACCCGTGAAGCTTTCTTT. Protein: CASSTLTREAFF.

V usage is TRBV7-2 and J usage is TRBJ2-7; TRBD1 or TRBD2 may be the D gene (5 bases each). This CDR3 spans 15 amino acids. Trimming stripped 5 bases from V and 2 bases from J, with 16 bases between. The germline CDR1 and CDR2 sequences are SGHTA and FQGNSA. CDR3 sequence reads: CASSATGWGTYEQYF. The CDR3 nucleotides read TGTGCCAGCAGCGCCACAGGATGGGGGACCTACGAGCAGTACTTC.

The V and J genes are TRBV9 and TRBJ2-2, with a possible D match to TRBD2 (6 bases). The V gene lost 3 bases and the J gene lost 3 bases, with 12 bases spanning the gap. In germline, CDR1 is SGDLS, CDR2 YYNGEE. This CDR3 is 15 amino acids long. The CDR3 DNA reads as TGTGCCAGCAGCGAGAGCGGGTCGGACACCGGGGAGCTGTTTTTT. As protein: CASSESGSDTGELFF.

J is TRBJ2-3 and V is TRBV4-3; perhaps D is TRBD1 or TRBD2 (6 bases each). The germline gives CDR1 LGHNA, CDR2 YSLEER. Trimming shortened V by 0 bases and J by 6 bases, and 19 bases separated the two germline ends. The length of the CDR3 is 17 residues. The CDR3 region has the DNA TGCGCCAGCAGCCAAGATAAGGGGGGACCCCCGAAGGATACGCAGTATTTT. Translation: CASSQDKGGPPKDTQYF.

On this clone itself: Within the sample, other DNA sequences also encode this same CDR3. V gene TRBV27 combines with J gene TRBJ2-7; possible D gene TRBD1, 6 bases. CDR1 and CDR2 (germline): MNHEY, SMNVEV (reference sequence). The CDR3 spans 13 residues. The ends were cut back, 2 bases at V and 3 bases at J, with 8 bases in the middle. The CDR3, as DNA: TGTGCCAGCAGTTTAGGCAGGGGCTACGAGCAGTACTTC. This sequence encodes CASSLGRGYEQYF.

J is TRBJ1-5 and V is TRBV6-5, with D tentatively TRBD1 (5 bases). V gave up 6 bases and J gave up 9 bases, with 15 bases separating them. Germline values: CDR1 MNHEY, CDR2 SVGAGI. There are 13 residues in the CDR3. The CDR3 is CASSHSGGGPQHF. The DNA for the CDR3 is TGTGCCAGCAGCCACTCGGGGGGAGGGCCCCAGCATTTT.